This TCR beta chain was retrieved from a study of identical twins (dated by TCRdb to 2016 to 2017). About the full investigation: The study deep-sequenced TCR alpha and beta repertoires from monozygotic twins, unrelated adults of various ages and cord blood to test whether fetal clonotypes persist. To rule out contamination, the twin experiments were replicated at different times with different library preparation protocols.

The CDR3 spans 14 residues, from the cysteine through the phenylalanine. The retained sequence is limited to the CDR3, 42 bases, with the frame set at the first base. V and J lose 7 bases and 0 bases, and a span of 10 bases separates them. Only healthy Caucasian donors were included. The twin cohort consisted of three pairs of female monozygotic twins, all aged about 18 to 29 years. The RNA used for TCR libraries was isolated from peripheral blood mononuclear cells. Libraries were constructed by 5' RACE. These reads were obtained on an Illumina HiSeq 2000. A universal primer binding site was added through template switching, and the final cDNA carried a unique molecular identifier so that TCR cDNA molecules could be counted accurately. First-strand cDNA for TCR alpha and beta chains was synthesized from specific primers in the conserved constant-segment region. To control for contamination, every cDNA library was double barcoded, receiving both a SMART-Mk sample barcode and Illumina barcodes. TruSeq adapter sequences and Illumina sample barcodes were added in two successive PCR steps. TCR alpha and beta cDNA libraries were sequenced on the Illumina HiSeq platform with custom primers. For the original study's pipeline: Unique molecular identifiers were extracted from raw reads with MiGEC, and CDR3 positions were determined with MiXCR. For each individual, recombination models were inferred using an EM algorithm with the repgenHMM and IGoR tools. Shared clonotypes were analyzed with the tcR package in R, and sharing was normalized by the product of cloneset sizes. Out-of-frame nonproductive sequences were analyzed to study raw recombination free of thymic and clonal selection effects. TCRdb applied fastp at Q25 and MiXCR to the public reads, then kept only in-frame beta chains. Each CDR3 protein appears once, grouped with its most common genes and DNA. TCRdb's processing, not the authors' own work, is the source of the V and J calls. This sample gives fewer than 650,000 distinct CDR3 sequences in total; roughly 7.2% of them show up just once. The ten most abundant clones make up less than 2% of the sample.

This clonotype was seen repeatedly, ten times or more. The antigen it recognizes is unknown. There are no base qualities to consult, and no much larger clone falls within one base. Here is what the overall study found, with its caveats: Compared with coincidental sharing between unrelated individuals, out-of-frame TCR alpha sequences shared between twins had an excess of sequences with low generation probability. Fewer insertions were carried by abundant cord blood beta clonotypes; a weaker similar trend was observed in young adult naive repertoires, while no such trend was observed in memory repertoires. Because the same donors could not be followed over many years, the conclusions relied on cross-sectional statistical analysis. Invariant T cells such as MAIT and iNKT could partly confound zero-insertion analyses, though diverse VJ usage argued against this for most clonotypes. In monozygotic twins, out-of-frame TCR alpha sharing was systematically underestimated by recombination models, although the models agreed with sharing between unrelated individuals. Excess twin sharing in beta out-of-frame sequences was weaker because fewer shared sequences lowered the signal-to-noise ratio.

This same sample was also taken into another study, of yellow fever vaccine responses in identical twins. That second report states: According to the authors, in identical twins the way T cells responded to vaccination appeared partly convergent and partly personalized. The study precisely tracked vaccine-responding T cell clones in identical twins.

The chain is encoded by TRBV12-3 or TRBV12-4 joined to TRBJ1-5, with the D gene call left open. The sample taken for sequencing was PBMCs. This clonotype was obtained from a woman under 30 in good health. The DNA reads TGTGCCAGCACCTCAAGTAGTAGCAATCAGCCCCAGCATTTT. Its product reads: CASTSSSSNQPQHF.